This T cell receptor beta chain was captured by sequencing in a study of cytomegalovirus exposure and HLA in healthy donors. Study summary: HLA-typed donors contributed some 85 million unique TCRs, which were held in an early data release. Findings and limits, study-wide: Many donors carried some public TCRs, although rarity characterized most TCR sequences. In a later analysis, TCR association rates varied by HLA locus: DRB1 most, HLA-C fewest. With later analysis, a missense DCLRE1C variant became linked to TCR beta V- and J-gene trimming.

Germline values: CDR1 SGHTS, CDR2 YDEGEE. The CDR3 has 14 residues. Trimming took off 4 bases at V and 6 bases at J, with 16 bases between the two ends. Researchers ran the PCR with 60 Vbeta and 13 Jbeta primers. Some clones are missing from TCRdb's copy, which holds only in-frame ones; the method was immunoSEQ multiplex PCR. The listing records about 200,000 clones. As for this clone: What it binds is not known.

This chain uses TRBV5-8 with TRBJ1-1; D unresolved. Sequencing used PBMCs. The TCR comes from a boy aged 5-17 years in good health and CMV-seronegative. The CDR3 DNA sequence: TGTGCCAGCAGCCCCCCCCGGGTCGGGGCTGAAGCTTTCTTT. Its protein is CASSPPRVGAEAFF.